The clone carrying this T cell receptor (beta chain) was seen at least ten times. What it recognizes is unknown. Building the TCR beta libraries relied on iRepertoire HTBI primers, and CDR3 regions underwent Arm-PCR. TCRdb redid the calling of the multiplex PCR reads with MiXCR, one entry per CDR3 protein. This table has some 600,000 distinct CDR3 sequences, 15% to 20% appearing once. The data originate from a study of regulatory T cells in long-lasting Graves disease. Study-level information: Graves' patients who were just diagnosed had used antithyroid drugs for under 3 months. Broader study findings: Lower TCR diversity was seen in persistent Graves' patients than in newly diagnosed ones.

Unmatched junction bases numbered 4, after V lost 4 bases and J lost 4 bases. The CDR3 spans 15 residues. Germline V CDR1 and CDR2: SGHVS, FQNEAQ. Regarding time point: newly diagnosed GD, antithyroid drugs for less than 3 months. Following extraction of RNA from PBMCs, that RNA was used to make the TCR library. Each of the patients was recruited from an endocrinology department situated in Xi'an, China. In addition, the sample was reused for a study of T cells in Graves' hyperthyroidism and ophthalmopathy. That work contributes: Reasons for excluding patients were uncontrolled infection, other autoimmune disease, pregnancy or lactation.

This sequence originates from a man between 18 and 35 years old with Graves disease. The rearrangement links TRBV7-8 to TRBJ2-1, with 10 bases matching TRBD1. Sequencing used peripheral blood mononuclear cells (PBMCs), obtained at new diagnosis, from a patient treated with antithyroid drugs. This chain's CDR3 is CASSSTGGVYNEQFF. The CDR3 coding sequence is TGTGCCAGCAGCTCGACAGGGGGCGTTTACAATGAGCAGTTCTTC.